This T cell receptor beta chain derives from a study of vaccination and CD4 T cells after COVID-19. Sample treatment: roughly ten-day PBMC culture with coronavirus spike peptide pools or control peptides (ViraFEST assay). Gathered ahead of the COVID-19 pandemic (2011-2018) were the CD4+ T cells of the unexposed donor. TCRs were sequenced by ViraFEST after antigen-specific T cells had been expanded with peptide pools. This clonotype was observed a single time. The antigen remains unidentified. Cultured CD4+ T-cell DNA underwent Oncomine TCR Beta short-read sequencing. Cultured CD4+ T cells yielded the extracted genomic DNA. Each CDR3 protein is one row after TCRdb ran MiXCR on the PCR reads. The data show around 7,200 distinct CDR3 sequences, approximately 30% seen once. The CDR3 length is 14 residues. Germline values: CDR1 SGHDT, CDR2 YYEEEE. V was clipped by 4 bases and J by 4 bases; unmatched bases: 4.

The sample was CD4+ T cells from blood, cultured in vitro. The origin of this receptor is a human donor in good health. V usage is TRBV5-6 and J usage is TRBJ1-2; 10 bases match TRBD1. CDR3 bases: TGTGCCAGCAGCCTGGACAGGGGGTTCTATGGCTACACCTTC. Residues: CASSLDRGFYGYTF.